The sample holds many counts of the clone carrying this T cell receptor (beta chain). Unique molecular identifiers were added to individual cDNA molecules. In TCRdb, the 5' RACE reads were re-called with MiXCR into one record per CDR3 protein. The sample includes approximately 30,000 distinct CDR3 sequences, approximately 4.6% of them seen just once. This entry is derived from a study of early T cells in non-severe SARS-CoV-2 infection. This CDR3 has 15 residues. The V end lost 1 base, the J end lost 3 bases, and 10 bases lay between the germline ends. CDR1 and CDR2 from the germline V gene are SGHAT and FQNNGV.

The rearrangement uses TRBV11-2 and TRBJ1-5, with D perhaps matching TRBD1 (5 bases). The TCR originated in an adult who was a healthcare worker with PCR-confirmed SARS-CoV-2 infection or an uninfected control (not recorded which). Sequenced: whole blood. The CDR3 nucleotides read TGTGCCAGCAGCTTAGGGGCAGGGAACAATCAGCCCCAGCATTTT. Amino acids: CASSLGAGNNQPQHF. Looking up the rest from reference TRBV11-2 and TRBJ1-5 gives the full variable domain: EAGVAQSPRYKIIEKRQSVAFWCNPISGHATLYWYQQILGQGPKLLIQFQNNGVVDDSQLPKDRFSAERLKGVDSTLKIQPAKLEDSAVYLCASSLGAGNNQPQHFGDGTRLSIL.